These T cell receptor beta chains were read from a single sample in a study of T cells in localized non-small cell lung cancer. Using immunoSEQ multiplex PCR, the repertoire was profiled, and TCRdb retains in-frame clones only, with some absent. The sample records some 3,200 clones, roughly two fifths being singletons. Sequencing was performed on normal lung tissue next to the tumor, taken before any cancer treatment. The receptors stem from a woman aged 40 to 75 with stage I lung adenocarcinoma. Both conserved end residues are part of each CDR3. Each record gives: D gene, J gene, V gene, clone size, CDR3 protein, CDR3 DNA. A D gene is named only where the DNA matches it firmly. Size values are once, few and many counts, or a class for expanded clones, and some rows have none.

TRBD2,TRBJ2-1,TRBV15,NA,CATSRDWLAGLDEQFF,TGTGCCACCAGCAGAGATTGGCTAGCGGGACTGGATGAGCAGTTCTTC
TRBD2,TRBJ2-7,TRBV11-3,NA,CASSSTSGRPYEQYF,TGTGCCAGCAGCTCGACTAGCGGGAGGCCCTACGAGCAGTACTTC
TRBD2,TRBJ2-7,TRBV6-8,NA,CASSYTPQGSGAYEQYF,TGTGCCAGCAGTTATACCCCACAGGGTAGCGGGGCCTACGAGCAGTACTTC
TRBD2,TRBJ2-3,TRBV14,once,CASSSRWASGGTDTQYF,TGTGCCAGCAGCAGCAGATGGGCTAGCGGGGGCACAGATACGCAGTATTTT
NA,TRBJ2-2,TRBV9,medium-sized,CASSVEASRYTGELFF,TGTGCCAGCAGCGTAGAGGCTAGCCGTTACACCGGGGAGCTGTTTTTT
NA,TRBJ2-1,TRBV29-1,NA,CSVGRGKGEQFF,TGCAGCGTTGGTCGGGGCAAAGGTGAGCAGTTCTTC
NA,TRBJ1-5,TRBV28,NA,CASSTAQGRNQPQHF,TGTGCCAGCAGCACAGCCCAGGGCCGCAATCAGCCCCAGCATTTT
TRBD2,TRBJ2-5,TRBV10-2,once,CASSEARVAGQETQYF,TGCGCCAGCAGTGAGGCCCGAGTAGCGGGACAAGAGACCCAGTACTTC
TRBD2,TRBJ2-3,TRBV5-1,NA,CASTTSGANTDTQYF,TGCGCCAGTACGACTAGCGGGGCCAACACCGATACGCAGTATTTT
NA,TRBJ1-1,TRBV11-3,NA,CASSFAAGMNTEAFF,TGTGCCAGCAGCTTCGCTGCAGGGATGAACACTGAAGCTTTCTTT
NA,TRBJ2-7,TRBV30,NA,CAWSEGHPPDEQYF,TGTGCCTGGAGTGAAGGGCATCCTCCTGACGAGCAGTACTTC
NA,TRBJ2-5,TRBV15,NA,CATSRDRPTRGETQYF,TGTGCCACCAGCAGAGATCGCCCCACGAGGGGAGAGACCCAGTACTTC
NA,TRBJ1-1,TRBV5-1,NA,CASSFGVGDTEAFF,TGCGCCAGCAGCTTCGGGGTGGGGGACACTGAAGCTTTCTTT
NA,TRBJ1-1,TRBV6-8,few,CASSYYPFGGTEAFF,TGTGCCAGCAGTTACTATCCCTTCGGTGGGACTGAAGCTTTCTTT
NA,TRBJ2-7,TRBV30,few,CAWSVSYEQYF,TGTGCCTGGAGTGTATCCTACGAGCAGTACTTC
NA,TRBJ2-3,TRBV6-8,medium-sized,CASSPWTGRDTQYF,TGTGCCAGCAGTCCCTGGACGGGGAGGGATACGCAGTATTTT
NA,TRBJ2-1,TRBV7-7,few,CASSLRGSMFNEQFF,TGTGCCAGCAGCTTACGGGGGAGTATGTTCAATGAGCAGTTCTTC
NA,TRBJ2-1,TRBV11-3,NA,CASSYSEGQGEQFF,TGTGCCAGCAGCTACTCCGAGGGGCAAGGTGAGCAGTTCTTC
NA,TRBJ2-7,TRBV28,NA,CATTGNSYEQYF,TGTGCCACCACGGGGAACTCCTACGAGCAGTACTTC
NA,TRBJ1-2,TRBV18,NA,CASSPRSQGPAYGYTF,TGTGCCAGCTCACCAAGGTCGCAGGGACCTGCTTATGGCTACACCTTC
NA,TRBJ1-1,TRBV5-1,few,CASSPRDSNTEAFF,TGCGCCAGCAGCCCCCGGGACTCGAACACTGAAGCTTTCTTT
TRBD1,TRBJ1-1,TRBV6-8,NA,CASEDRGLNTEAFF,TGTGCCAGCGAGGACAGGGGTTTGAACACTGAAGCTTTCTTT
NA,TRBJ1-2,TRBV11-3,few,CASSPACGDGKTYGYTF,TGTGCCAGCAGCCCAGCGTGCGGAGACGGAAAGACCTATGGCTACACCTTC
NA,TRBJ1-5,TRBV6-8,few,CASSPDRTGVYSNQPQHF,TGTGCCAGCAGTCCTGACAGAACAGGCGTTTATAGCAATCAGCCCCAGCATTTT
NA,TRBJ2-5,TRBV19,NA,CASSIGIGEKTQYF,TGTGCCAGTAGTATCGGGATAGGGGAAAAGACCCAGTACTTC
NA,TRBJ2-7,TRBV4-1,few,CASSQRGTGLSYEQYF,TGCGCCAGCAGCCAAAGAGGGACTGGTCTTTCCTACGAGCAGTACTTC
NA,TRBJ2-7,TRBV18,NA,CASSPSGVNEQYF,TGTGCCAGCTCACCCTCCGGTGTGAACGAGCAGTACTTC
NA,TRBJ1-1,TRBV9,NA,CASRGQGRTEAFF,TGTGCCAGCAGAGGCCAGGGACGGACTGAAGCTTTCTTT
NA,TRBJ1-3,TRBV19,NA,CASTPTPASSGNTIYF,TGTGCCAGTACCCCCACTCCGGCCAGCTCTGGAAACACCATATATTTT
TRBD2,TRBJ2-3,TRBV6-8,medium-sized,CASSDLAGSTDTQYF,TGTGCCAGCAGTGATCTAGCGGGCAGCACAGATACGCAGTATTTT
NA,TRBJ2-7,TRBV15,large,CATSRKLDSPSEQYF,TGTGCCACCAGCAGGAAACTGGACAGTCCCAGCGAGCAGTACTTC
NA,TRBJ2-6,TRBV18,NA,CASSSDSGANVLTF,TGTGCCAGCTCAAGCGACTCGGGGGCCAACGTCCTGACTTTC
TRBD1,TRBJ1-2,TRBV18,NA,CASSPGTANDGYTF,TGTGCCAGCTCACCAGGGACAGCAAATGATGGCTACACCTTC
TRBD1,TRBJ1-2,TRBV30,NA,CAWPEQGASGGYTF,TGTGCCTGGCCAGAACAGGGGGCCTCGGGTGGCTACACCTTC
TRBD2,TRBJ2-7,TRBV29-1,NA,CSVSSLAGARAYEQYF,TGCAGCGTCTCTTCTCTAGCGGGAGCCCGAGCCTACGAGCAGTACTTC
NA,TRBJ2-7,TRBV11-3,medium-sized,CASSPSGLSSNEQYF,TGTGCCAGCAGCCCGTCGGGACTGTCCTCCAACGAGCAGTACTTC
TRBD2,TRBJ2-3,TRBV11-3,few,CASSRRLAVHTDTQYF,TGTGCCAGCAGCCGCAGACTAGCGGTACACACAGATACGCAGTATTTT
TRBD2,TRBJ2-1,TRBV11-3,NA,CASSWASGSGYEQFF,TGTGCCAGCAGCTGGGCTAGCGGGAGCGGGTATGAGCAGTTCTTC
NA,TRBJ2-1,TRBV29-1,NA,CSVGLGGQSYNEQFF,TGCAGCGTTGGACTCGGAGGGCAATCCTACAATGAGCAGTTCTTC
NA,TRBJ1-1,TRBV28,few,CASSFWGRTNTEAFF,TGTGCCAGCAGTTTTTGGGGGAGGACGAACACTGAAGCTTTCTTT
NA,TRBJ1-2,TRBV30,NA,CAWGWNYGYTF,TGTGCCTGGGGGTGGAACTATGGCTACACCTTC
NA,TRBJ2-1,TRBV28,NA,CATYRAGYNEQFF,TGTGCCACCTACAGGGCCGGCTACAATGAGCAGTTCTTC